This T cell receptor (beta chain) was sequenced during a study of OX40 agonist ivuxolimab in advanced cancers. Findings and caveats of the study: CD4+ and CD8+ blood T cells expanded clonally by week 6 at 0.1 to 3.0 mg/kg. Expanded peripheral T-cell antigen specificity went undetermined.

On this clone: Its cognate antigen is unknown.

Measured with immunoSEQ multiplex PCR; TCRdb has only the in-frame clones, and not every one. The data show over 60,000 clones, roughly 80% seen once. Trimming took off 7 bases at V and 7 bases at J, with 20 bases between the two ends. The CDR3 sequence is 14 residues long. CDR1 and CDR2 (germline): SNHLY, FYNNEI. This specimen consisted of CD4+ or CD8+ T cells sorted from blood, obtained in a trial of the OX40 agonist ivuxolimab. This clonotype was sampled from an adult with an advanced solid tumor such as melanoma, head and neck, liver or kidney cancer. The chain carries TRBV2 and TRBJ2-7; D ambiguous. In DNA form, the CDR3 reads TGTGCCAGCACAGGCCAGGCTCGTTTTTCTGAGCAGTACTTC. Amino acid sequence: CASTGQARFSEQYF.